What follows are 6 T cell receptor beta chains derived from one specimen sequenced in a study of identical twins (dated by TCRdb to between 2015 and 2016). Receptor libraries were prepared by 5' RACE. Sequencing relied on an Illumina HiSeq 2000. Using fastp at Q25 and MiXCR, TCRdb reprocessed the public reads and kept productive beta chains. When rows share a CDR3 protein, they turn into one entry using the most common DNA and genes. The sample table records just under 650,000 distinct CDR3 sequences; just over 7% of these occur just once. The ten biggest clones cover about 1.6% of the sample. These data were also filed under a second study, of yellow fever vaccine responses in identical twins.

Material: PBMCs. These receptors originate from a woman between 18 and 29 years old in good health.

This clonotype has ten or more counts. This chain links TRBV12-3 or TRBV12-4 with TRBJ2-1; the match to TRBD2 covers 7 bases. The V segment lost 7 bases and the J segment 7 bases; nucleotides outside the gene matches: 7. The CDR3 runs to 13 residues. The CDR3 region is CASKAGSANEQFF. CDR3 bases: TGTGCCAGCAAAGCGGGAAGTGCGAATGAGCAGTTCTTC.

The chain joins TRBV12-3 or TRBV12-4 to TRBJ2-1; unclear D gene. The CDR3 covers 11 residues. Trimming cost V 6 bases and J 10 bases, with 10 bases left between them. The CDR3 sequence: CASRYTEEQFF. The CDR3 DNA reads as TGTGCCAGCAGGTATACAGAGGAGCAGTTCTTC.

Comment on this clonotype: This clone may be a read error of a much larger clone one base away. The chain has TRBV3-1 and TRBJ2-7; D not resolved. The germline CDR1 and CDR2 sequences are LGHDT and YNNKEL (reference sequence). V shed 3 bases and J shed 3 bases, with 3 bases lying between them. The length of the CDR3 is 11 residues. CDR3 loop: CASSQVYEQYF. Written as DNA, the CDR3 is TGTGCCAGCAGCCAGGTCTACGAGCAGTACTTC.

The J gene is TRBJ2-3, the V gene TRBV6-2 or TRBV6-3; D is undetermined. Germline V gene sequence: CDR1 MNHEY, CDR2 SVGEGT. Trimming pared 2 bases from V and 2 bases from J, leaving 11 bases between. This CDR3 is 15 amino acids long. The CDR3 DNA reads TGTGCCAGCAGTTACGATCTAACCGACACAGATACGCAGTATTTT. It is translated as CASSYDLTDTDTQYF.

This clonotype was seen repeatedly, ten times or more. The V call is TRBV6-1, the J call TRBJ1-2; 7 nucleotides agree with TRBD1. V lost 5 bases and J lost 4; bases outside the gene matches: 10. This CDR3 spans 15 amino acids. Germline V gene data show CDR1 as MNHNS and CDR2 as SASEGT. The CDR3, as DNA: TGTGCCAGCAGTCAAGTTGGGACAGCAATCTATGGCTACACCTTC. The encoded protein is CASSQVGTAIYGYTF.

This clonotype was counted only a few times. This sequence joins TRBV24-1 and TRBJ2-1; 7 positions agree with TRBD2. With 5 bases clipped from V and 7 bases from J, the junction kept 10 bases outside the gene matches. Germline V gene data show CDR1 as KGHDR and CDR2 as SFDVKD. The CDR3 covers 15 residues. Here the CDR3 DNA reads TGTGCCACCAGTGTTGCGGGAGTAATGGGGAATGAGCAGTTCTTC. Translation: CATSVAGVMGNEQFF.